A selection of T cell receptor beta chains follows, all from one sample in a study of glioma-infiltrating T cells after dendritic cell vaccination. Sequencing was performed with immunoSEQ multiplex PCR; in TCRdb, only in-frame clones are kept and a portion is missing. The profile shows about 67,000 clones, approximately 80% of them singletons. The material was blood, obtained before dendritic cell vaccination. The receptors here all came from a human donor with glioblastoma. Each CDR3 is given with its conserved first and last residue. The D gene is left open where the match is weak. Size is stated for part of the rows, as once, few or many counts, or as a class when the clone is expanded.

size	V	J	D	CDR3	DNA
.	TRBV13	TRBJ2-7	TRBD1	CASSLKDRGEEQYF	TGTGCCAGCAGCTTGAAGGACAGGGGTGAAGAGCAGTACTTC
.	TRBV5-8	TRBJ1-6	TRBD1	CASNSGQIGSPLHF	TGTGCCAGCAACTCGGGACAGATCGGATCACCCCTCCACTTT
.	TRBV29-1	TRBJ2-2	TRBD2	CSGGGARDTGELFF	TGCAGCGGCGGGGGGGCGAGGGACACCGGGGAGCTGTTTTTT
.	TRBV30	TRBJ2-6	TRBD1	CAWGRDRSSGANVLTF	TGTGCCTGGGGCCGGGACAGAAGCTCTGGGGCCAACGTCCTGACTTTC
.	TRBV18	TRBJ1-1	.	CASSPPSGTGSEAFF	TGTGCCAGCTCACCACCATCCGGGACTGGGAGTGAAGCTTTCTTT
.	TRBV5-1	TRBJ2-7	.	CASSLSQVYYEQYF	TGCGCCAGCAGCTTGTCACAAGTATACTACGAGCAGTACTTC
.	TRBV30	TRBJ2-1	TRBD2	CASGTSGLSSYNEQFF	TGTGCCTCCGGGACTAGCGGGCTGAGCTCCTACAATGAGCAGTTCTTC
.	TRBV4-2	TRBJ2-5	TRBD2	CASSQDIAGGRETQYF	TGTGCCAGCAGCCAAGATATAGCGGGGGGACGGGAGACCCAGTACTTC
.	TRBV5-1	TRBJ1-2	.	CASSLEGATDYGYTF	TGCGCCAGCAGCTTGGAAGGGGCGACTGACTATGGCTACACCTTC
.	TRBV7-7	TRBJ2-7	TRBD1	CASSPSGQGADEQYF	TGTGCCAGCAGCCCCTCGGGACAGGGGGCTGACGAGCAGTACTTC
.	TRBV2	TRBJ1-6	.	CASSGTIDNSPLHF	TGTGCCAGCAGTGGGACAATTGATAATTCACCCCTCCACTTT
.	TRBV21-1	TRBJ1-6	.	CASTHRTLWHSPLHF	TGTGCCAGCACCCACAGGACCCTTTGGCATTCACCCCTCCACTTT
.	TRBV13	TRBJ2-3	TRBD2	CASSLGLAGGRTDTQYF	TGTGCCAGCAGCCTGGGACTAGCGGGGGGGCGCACAGATACGCAGTATTTT
.	TRBV9	TRBJ1-2	.	CASSAMTTNYGYTF	TGCGCCAGCAGCGCCATGACAACGAACTATGGCTACACCTTC
.	TRBV4-1	TRBJ2-1	.	CASSQAGGVGYNEQFF	TGCGCCAGCAGCCAAGCAGGAGGCGTTGGGTACAATGAGCAGTTCTTC
.	TRBV29-1	TRBJ2-3	.	CSVESHVSTDTQYF	TGCAGCGTTGAGAGTCATGTTAGCACAGATACGCAGTATTTT
.	TRBV7-6	TRBJ2-3	TRBD1	CASSRGQGSTDTQYF	TGTGCCAGCAGCCGGGGACAGGGAAGCACAGATACGCAGTATTTT
.	TRBV2	TRBJ1-6	.	CASSDHGEYNSPLHF	TGTGCCAGCAGTGACCATGGGGAGTATAATTCACCCCTCCACTTT
many	TRBV7-9	TRBJ2-7	TRBD1	CASSSDGTGVYEQYF	TGTGCCAGCAGCTCGGACGGGACAGGGGTTTACGAGCAGTACTTC
few	TRBV19	TRBJ1-6	TRBD1	CASSQGANSPLHF	TGTGCCAGCTCTCAGGGGGCCAATTCACCCCTCCACTTT
.	TRBV2	TRBJ1-6	.	CASRKQGVDSPLHF	TGTGCCAGCAGGAAACAGGGTGTCGATTCACCCCTCCACTTT
once	TRBV15	TRBJ1-2	.	CATSRVVTAASYGYTF	TGTGCCACCAGCAGAGTAGTAACAGCAGCCTCCTATGGCTACACCTTC
.	TRBV6-6	TRBJ2-7	.	CASSFQQGYEQYF	TGTGCCAGCAGTTTCCAACAGGGCTACGAGCAGTACTTC
.	TRBV29-1	TRBJ1-5	.	CSVGGDGVQPQHF	TGCAGCGTTGGGGGGGACGGCGTTCAGCCCCAGCATTTT
.	TRBV6-1	TRBJ2-7	TRBD2	CASSEAGEGSEQYF	TGTGCCAGCAGTGAAGCGGGGGAGGGGAGCGAGCAGTACTTC
.	TRBV4-1	TRBJ2-3	TRBD2	CASSQVGTTKSSTDTQYF	TGCGCCAGCAGCCAAGTTGGGACTACCAAGTCTAGCACAGATACGCAGTATTTT
.	TRBV7-9	TRBJ1-2	.	CASSLDDQDGLYGYTF	TGTGCCAGCAGCTTAGATGATCAGGATGGACTTTATGGCTACACCTTC
.	TRBV7-2	TRBJ1-5	.	CASSLEGGQGQPQHF	TGTGCCAGCAGCTTAGAGGGGGGGCAGGGGCAGCCCCAGCATTTT
.	TRBV10-3	TRBJ2-7	.	CAISESRRRQPYEQYF	TGTGCCATCAGTGAGTCTAGGAGGCGGCAGCCCTACGAGCAGTACTTC
.	TRBV9	TRBJ1-4	.	CASSASDTEGEKLFF	TGTGCCAGCAGCGCATCCGACACGGAGGGTGAAAAACTGTTTTTT
.	TRBV13	TRBJ1-6	.	CASSSGLNSPLHF	TGTGCCAGCAGCTCGGGTCTTAATTCACCCCTCCACTTT
.	TRBV5-8	TRBJ2-7	TRBD1	CASSTGTESYEQYF	TGTGCCAGCAGCACCGGGACAGAGTCCTACGAGCAGTACTTC
.	TRBV20-1	TRBJ1-1	.	CSARSRSEAFF	TGCAGTGCTAGGAGTAGGAGTGAAGCTTTCTTT
.	TRBV5-1	TRBJ1-1	.	CASSLDTGGTEAFF	TGCGCCAGCAGCCTTGACACGGGGGGCACTGAAGCTTTCTTT
once	TRBV6-1	TRBJ1-2	.	CASSQNGNYGYTF	TGTGCCAGCAGTCAGAACGGGAACTATGGCTACACCTTC
.	TRBV6-5	TRBJ2-1	.	CATGALRSYNEQFF	TGTGCCACAGGGGCGCTACGCTCCTACAATGAGCAGTTCTTC
.	TRBV5-6	TRBJ2-3	TRBD2	CASSYGLAGGIFTDTQYF	TGTGCCAGCAGCTATGGCTTAGCGGGGGGGATTTTCACAGATACGCAGTATTTT
.	TRBV19	TRBJ1-2	TRBD1	CASSIDLLQGANYGYTF	TGTGCCAGTAGTATAGACCTATTACAGGGGGCTAACTATGGCTACACCTTC
.	TRBV27	TRBJ1-2	.	CASSFHLNYGYTF	TGTGCCAGCAGTTTTCACCTAAACTATGGCTACACCTTC
.	TRBV9	TRBJ1-1	.	CASSVRPNRGAEEAFF	TGTGCCAGCAGCGTACGACCGAATCGTGGGGCGGAGGAAGCTTTCTTT
.	TRBV5-1	TRBJ2-7	TRBD2	CASSSGLAGGFSYEQYF	TGCGCCAGCAGCTCGGGACTAGCGGGGGGATTCTCCTACGAGCAGTACTTC
.	TRBV13	TRBJ2-3	TRBD1	CASSQPDRDSTDTQYF	TGTGCCAGCAGCCAACCGGACAGGGATAGCACAGATACGCAGTATTTT
.	TRBV6-5	TRBJ2-5	TRBD1	CASSYEGAVGETQYF	TGTGCCAGCAGTTACGAGGGGGCAGTTGGAGAGACCCAGTACTTC
once	TRBV19	TRBJ2-1	.	CATASRGSGYNEQFF	TGTGCCACCGCTTCTCGTGGTTCGGGTTACAATGAGCAGTTCTTC
once	TRBV19	TRBJ1-2	.	CASSAQDSSDRGYTF	TGTGCCAGTAGTGCCCAGGACTCCTCCGACCGCGGCTACACCTTC
once	TRBV4-1	TRBJ1-3	.	CASSPDTDSGNTIYF	TGCGCCAGCAGCCCGGACACCGACTCTGGAAACACCATATATTTT
.	TRBV5-1	TRBJ1-2	TRBD1	CASSQGQGASTYGYTF	TGCGCCAGCAGCCAGGGACAGGGCGCATCGACCTATGGCTACACCTTC
few	TRBV7-2	TRBJ1-5	TRBD1	CASSLETGFGGYSNQPQHF	TGTGCCAGCAGCTTAGAGACAGGGTTTGGGGGGTATAGCAATCAGCCCCAGCATTTT
once	TRBV5-5	TRBJ2-7	TRBD1	CASSSGQNSYEQYF	TGTGCCAGCAGCTCGGGACAGAACTCCTACGAGCAGTACTTC
.	TRBV5-1	TRBJ1-1	TRBD1	CASSSGQWNTEAFF	TGCGCCAGCAGCTCGGGACAGTGGAACACTGAAGCTTTCTTT
few	TRBV7-9	TRBJ2-5	TRBD2	CASSLAPLAGWETQYF	TGTGCCAGCAGCTTAGCCCCACTAGCGGGGTGGGAGACCCAGTACTTC
.	TRBV29-1	TRBJ2-7	.	CSVEYVQGGSGEQYF	TGCAGCGTTGAATACGTACAGGGCGGATCTGGCGAGCAGTACTTC
.	TRBV25-1	TRBJ1-1	.	CASSTRQVGGAFF	TGTGCCAGCAGTACACGACAGGTCGGTGGAGCTTTCTTT